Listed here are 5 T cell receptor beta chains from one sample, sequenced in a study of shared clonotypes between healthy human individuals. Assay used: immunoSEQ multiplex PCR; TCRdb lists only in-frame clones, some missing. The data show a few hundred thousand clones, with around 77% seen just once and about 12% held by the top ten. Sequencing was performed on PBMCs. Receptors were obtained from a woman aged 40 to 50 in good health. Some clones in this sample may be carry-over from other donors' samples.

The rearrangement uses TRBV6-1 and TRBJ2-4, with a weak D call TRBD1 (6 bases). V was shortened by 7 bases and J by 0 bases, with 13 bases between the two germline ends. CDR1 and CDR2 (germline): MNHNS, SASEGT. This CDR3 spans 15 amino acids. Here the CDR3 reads CASIQGLVAKNIQYF. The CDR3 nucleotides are TGTGCCAGCATTCAGGGGCTGGTAGCCAAAAACATTCAGTACTTC.

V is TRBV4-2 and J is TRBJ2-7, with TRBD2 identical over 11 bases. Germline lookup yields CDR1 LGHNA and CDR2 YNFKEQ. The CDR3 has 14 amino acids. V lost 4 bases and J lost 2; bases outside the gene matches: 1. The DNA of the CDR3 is TGTGCCAGCAGCCTAGCGGGAGGGACCTACGAGCAGTACTTC. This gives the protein CASSLAGGTYEQYF.

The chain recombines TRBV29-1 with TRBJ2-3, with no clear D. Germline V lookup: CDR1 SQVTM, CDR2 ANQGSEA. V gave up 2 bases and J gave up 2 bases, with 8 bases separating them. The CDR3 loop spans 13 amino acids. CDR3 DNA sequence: TGCAGCGTTGAAACTCTCTCCACAGATACGCAGTATTTT. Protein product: CSVETLSTDTQYF.

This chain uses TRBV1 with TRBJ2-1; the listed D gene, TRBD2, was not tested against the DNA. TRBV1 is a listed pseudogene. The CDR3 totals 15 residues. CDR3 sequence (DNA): TGCACCAGCACCCATAGCGGGAGAACCGGGGATGAGCAGTTCTTC. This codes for CTSTHSGRTGDEQFF.

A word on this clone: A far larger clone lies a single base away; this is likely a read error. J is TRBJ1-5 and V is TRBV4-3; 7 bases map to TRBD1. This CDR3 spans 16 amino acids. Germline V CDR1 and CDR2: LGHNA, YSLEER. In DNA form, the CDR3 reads TGCGCCAGCAGCCAAGATTCGAGACAGGGTTATCAGTCCCAGCATTTT. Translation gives CASSQDSRQGYQSQHF.